This T cell receptor beta chain was identified during a study of siplizumab effects on memory and regulatory T cells. Regarding this clone: Its antigen is unidentified.

Trimming shortened V by 3 bases and J by 0 bases, and 10 bases separated the two germline ends. Germline V lookup: CDR1 KGHSH, CDR2 LQKENI. The CDR3 length is 15 residues. Findings and limits, study-wide: Siplizumab significantly lowered the alloreactive sequences that could be traced to unstimulated CD4+ memory cells. Mappable alloreactive CD4+ clones averaged approximately 62% Treg-derived with siplizumab versus less than 30% in controls. The apparent diversity of naive T cells exceeded that of memory cells, and naive T cells seemed to make a major contribution to the alloresponse. Assignment to unstimulated subsets succeeded for only a minor fraction of the alloreactive clones.

This table comes from immunoSEQ multiplex PCR, and its TCRdb copy is limited to in-frame clones, with some not included. The profile shows about 110,000 clones, approximately 94% of them singletons. The sample consisted of CD4+ T cells sorted from blood. The TCR was taken from a human donor in good health. V is TRBV18 and J is TRBJ2-3; possibly TRBD1 for D (6 bases). CDR3 loop: CASSPRTVSTDTQYF. The CDR3 bases are TGTGCCAGCTCACCCCGGACAGTTAGCACAGATACGCAGTATTTT.